The 10 T cell receptor beta chains presented below share a single source sample, sequenced in a study of Graves' ophthalmopathy and Graves' hyperthyroidism. TCR beta CDR3 amplification used RNA transcripts. An opening RT-PCR round employed HTBI primers and preceded a second-round multiplex PCR. TCRdb re-analysed the multiplex PCR reads in MiXCR, keeping a single row per CDR3 protein. The sample includes roughly 51,000 distinct CDR3 sequences, about 50% of them seen just once. Input material: peripheral blood. These receptors were obtained from an adult man with Graves' ophthalmopathy.

The chain carries TRBV20-1 and TRBJ1-1; no reliable D call. Germline values: CDR1 DFQATT, CDR2 SNEGSKA (reference sequence). The V and J ends lost 3 bases and 3 bases respectively, with 2 bases between them. The CDR3 consists of 10 residues. In DNA, the CDR3 is TGCAGTGCTAGGGACACTGAAGCTTTCTTT. It codes for CSARDTEAFF.

In the case of this clonotype: Its ends do not fully match the called genes, so a read error is possible. V gene TRBV28 combines with J gene TRBJ2-7, with a weak D call TRBD1 (5 bases). The germline CDR1 and CDR2 sequences are MDHEN and SYDVKM. The CDR3 is made up of 12 amino acids. The CDR3 protein is CASTLGVNEQYF. CDR3 bases: TGTGCCAGCACTTTAGGGGTCAACGAGCAGTACTTC.

This sequence joins TRBV7-9 and TRBJ2-2, with 11 positions matching TRBD2. This CDR3 spans 15 amino acids. In germline, CDR1 is SEHNR, CDR2 FQNEAQ (reference sequence). V shed 5 bases, J shed 6 bases, and the junction held 5 bases outside the gene matches. CDR3 residues: CASSLDSGRAGELFF. CDR3 bases: TGTGCCAGCAGCCTCGATAGCGGGAGGGCCGGGGAGCTGTTTTTT.

There are many counts of this clonotype. This chain connects TRBV4-2 to TRBJ1-1; a weak D match, TRBD1 (5 bases). CDR3 length: 16 residues. V lost 1 base and J lost 1, with 13 bases in between. In germline, CDR1 is LGHNA, CDR2 YNFKEQ. CDR3 DNA: TGTGCCAGCAGCCAAGCTAGCGGGGGGACGAACACTGAAGCTTTCTTT. This gives the protein CASSQASGGTNTEAFF.

This clonotype was seen at least ten times. The V call is TRBV20-1, the J call TRBJ1-4; weak D call: TRBD1 (6 bases). The CDR3 runs 14 residues. Germline assignment: CDR1 DFQATT and CDR2 SNEGSKA (reference sequence). Trimming removed 1 base at V and 8 bases at J, with 14 bases between. The CDR3 here is CSARGVGAWEKLFF. The CDR3 nucleotides are TGCAGTGCTAGAGGGGTGGGGGCTTGGGAAAAACTGTTTTTT.

This clonotype occurred a few times. This sequence joins TRBV20-1 and TRBJ1-5; D gene ambiguous. CDR1 is DFQATT, CDR2 SNEGSKA, per germline (reference sequence). V was trimmed by 6 bases and J by 6 bases, leaving 3 bases between them. The CDR3 is 9 amino acids. In DNA form, the CDR3 reads TGCAGTGCCTGTCAGCCCCAGCATTTT. It yields the protein CSACQPQHF.

The chain carries TRBV19 and TRBJ2-6; D remains unclear. Germline V gene lookup returns CDR1 LNHDA and CDR2 SQIVND (reference sequence). V shed 1 base and J shed 4 bases, with 2 bases lying between them. CDR3 size: 13 residues. CDR3 sequence (DNA): TGTGCCAGTAGTATAGGAGGGGCCAACGTCCTGACTTTC. Its translation: CASSIGGANVLTF.

On this clonotype: One junction end does not reproduce the germline sequence, and a read error may be involved. The chain recombines TRBV11-2 with TRBJ2-3, with D maybe TRBD2 (5 bases). The CDR3 is 15 residues long. The germline CDR1 and CDR2 sequences are SGHAT and FQNNGV. Written as DNA, the CDR3 is TGTGCCAGCACCCGGAACCGGGGTGACACAGATACACAGTATTTT. It specifies CASTRNRGDTDTQYF.

CDR3 DNA sequence: TGTGCCAGCAGCTTTGGGCGGAGCTGGCAGCATTTT. Translating gives CASSFGRSWQHF. The V gene is TRBV5-4, the J gene TRBJ1-5; D is unclear. Trimming took off 2 bases at V and 13 bases at J, with 13 bases between the two ends. There are 12 residues in the CDR3. CDR1 SGHNT and CDR2 YYREEE come from the germline V gene (reference sequence).

The chain employs TRBV20-1 and TRBJ1-5; D is unclear. Germline values: CDR1 DFQATT, CDR2 SNEGSKA (reference sequence). The CDR3 consists of 12 residues. The V gene lost 3 bases and the J gene lost 2 bases, with 5 bases spanning the gap. CDR3: CSASPGNQPQHF. The CDR3 DNA reads as TGCAGTGCTAGCCCCGGCAATCAGCCCCAGCATTTT.